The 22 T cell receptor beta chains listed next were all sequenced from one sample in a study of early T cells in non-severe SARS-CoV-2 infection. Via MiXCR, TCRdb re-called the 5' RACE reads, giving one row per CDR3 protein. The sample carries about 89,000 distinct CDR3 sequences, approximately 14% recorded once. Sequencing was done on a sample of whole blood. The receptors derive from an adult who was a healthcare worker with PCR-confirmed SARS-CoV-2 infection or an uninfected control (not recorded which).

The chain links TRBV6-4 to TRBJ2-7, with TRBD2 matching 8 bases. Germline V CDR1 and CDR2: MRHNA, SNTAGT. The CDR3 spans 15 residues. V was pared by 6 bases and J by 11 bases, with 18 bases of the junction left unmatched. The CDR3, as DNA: TGTGCCAGCAGCCACTTAGATAGCGGGGTCCATCGGGAGTACGTC. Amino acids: CASSHLDSGVHREYV.

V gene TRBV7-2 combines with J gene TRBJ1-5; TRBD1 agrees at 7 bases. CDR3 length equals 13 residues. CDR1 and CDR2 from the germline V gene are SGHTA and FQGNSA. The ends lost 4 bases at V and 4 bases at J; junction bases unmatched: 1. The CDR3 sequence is CASSSQGNQPQHF. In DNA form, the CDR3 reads TGTGCCAGCAGCTCACAGGGGAATCAGCCCCAGCATTTT.

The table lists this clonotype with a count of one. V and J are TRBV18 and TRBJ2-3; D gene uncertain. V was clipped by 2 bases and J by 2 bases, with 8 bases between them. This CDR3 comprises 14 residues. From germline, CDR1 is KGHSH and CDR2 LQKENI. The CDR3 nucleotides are TGTGCCAGCTCACCAAACAGCCACACAGATACGCAGTATTTT. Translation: CASSPNSHTDTQYF. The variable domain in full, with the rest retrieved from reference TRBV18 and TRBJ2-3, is NAGVMQNPRHLVRRRGQEARLRCSPMKGHSHVYWYRQLPEEGLKFMVYLQKENIIDESGMPKERFSAEFPKEGPSILRIQQVVRGDSAAYFCASSPNSHTDTQYFGPGTRLTVL.

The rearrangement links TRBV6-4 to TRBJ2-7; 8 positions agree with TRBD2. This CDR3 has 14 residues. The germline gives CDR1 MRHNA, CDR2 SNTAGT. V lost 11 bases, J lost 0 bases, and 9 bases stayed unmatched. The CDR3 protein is CAFRRGAFSYEQYV. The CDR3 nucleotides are TGTGCCTTCAGGCGGGGGGCCTTCTCCTACGAGCAGTACGTC.

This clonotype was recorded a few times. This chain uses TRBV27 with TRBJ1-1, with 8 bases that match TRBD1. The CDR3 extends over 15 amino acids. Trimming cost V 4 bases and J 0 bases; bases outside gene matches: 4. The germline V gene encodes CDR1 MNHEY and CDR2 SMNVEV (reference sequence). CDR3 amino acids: CASSSDRALNTEAFF. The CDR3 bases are TGTGCCAGCAGTTCGGACAGGGCCTTGAACACTGAAGCTTTCTTT.

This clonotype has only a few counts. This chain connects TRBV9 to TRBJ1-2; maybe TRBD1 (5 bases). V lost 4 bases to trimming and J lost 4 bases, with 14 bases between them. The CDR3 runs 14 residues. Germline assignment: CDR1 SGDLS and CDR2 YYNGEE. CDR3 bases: TGTGCCAGCAGCTCAGGGTATTTGGGCTATGGCTACACCTTC. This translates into CASSSGYLGYGYTF. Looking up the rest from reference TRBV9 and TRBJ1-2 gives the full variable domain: DSGVTQTPKHLITATGQRVTLRCSPRSGDLSVYWYQQSLDQGLQFLIQYYNGEERAKGNILERFSAQQFPDLHSELNLSSLELGDSALYFCASSSGYLGYGYTFGSGTRLTVV.

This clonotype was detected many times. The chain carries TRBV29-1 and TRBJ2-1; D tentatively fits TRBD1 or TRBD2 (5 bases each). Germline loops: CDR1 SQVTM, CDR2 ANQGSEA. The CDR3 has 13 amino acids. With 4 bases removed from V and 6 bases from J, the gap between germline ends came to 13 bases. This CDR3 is CSVGGQGFNEQFF. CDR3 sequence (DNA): TGCAGCGTTGGAGGGCAGGGTTTCAATGAGCAGTTCTTC.

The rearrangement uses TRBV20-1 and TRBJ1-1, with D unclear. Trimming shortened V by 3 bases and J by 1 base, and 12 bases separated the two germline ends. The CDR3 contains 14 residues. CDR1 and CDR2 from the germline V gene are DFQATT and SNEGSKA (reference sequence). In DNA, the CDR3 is TGCAGTGCTAGGGACCCGAACAGGAACACTGAAGCTTTCTTT. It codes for CSARDPNRNTEAFF.

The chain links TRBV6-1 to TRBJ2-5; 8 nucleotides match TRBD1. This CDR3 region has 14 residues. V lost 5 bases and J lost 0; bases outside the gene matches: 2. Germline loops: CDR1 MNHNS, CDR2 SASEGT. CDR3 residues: CASSRTGYQETQYF. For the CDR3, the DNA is TGTGCCAGCAGTAGGACAGGGTACCAAGAGACCCAGTACTTC.

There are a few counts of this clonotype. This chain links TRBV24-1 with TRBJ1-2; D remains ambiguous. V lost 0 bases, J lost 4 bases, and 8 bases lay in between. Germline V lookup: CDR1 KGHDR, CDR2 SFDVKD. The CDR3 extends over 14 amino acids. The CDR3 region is CATSDLDALYGYTF. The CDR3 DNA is TGTGCCACCAGTGATTTGGACGCCCTCTATGGCTACACCTTC.

The DNA for the CDR3 is TGTGCCTGGACGCAGGGGCGCACAGATACGCAGTATTTT. Translating it yields CAWTQGRTDTQYF. The chain is built from TRBV30 and TRBJ2-3, with D perhaps TRBD1 (6 bases). CDR3 length equals 13 residues. The V end lost 4 bases, the J end lost 1 base, and 9 bases lay between the germline ends. Germline lookup yields CDR1 GTSNPN and CDR2 SVGIG (reference sequence).

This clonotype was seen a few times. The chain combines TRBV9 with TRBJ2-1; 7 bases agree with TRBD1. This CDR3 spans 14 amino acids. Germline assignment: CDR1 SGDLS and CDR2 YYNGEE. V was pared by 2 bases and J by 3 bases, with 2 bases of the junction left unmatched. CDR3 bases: TGTGCCAGCAGCGTGGGGACAGTCTACAATGAGCAGTTCTTC. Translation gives CASSVGTVYNEQFF.

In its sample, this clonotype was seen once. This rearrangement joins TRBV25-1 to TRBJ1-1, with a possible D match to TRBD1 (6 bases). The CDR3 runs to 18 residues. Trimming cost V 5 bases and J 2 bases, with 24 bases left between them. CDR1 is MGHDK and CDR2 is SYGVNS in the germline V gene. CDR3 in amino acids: CASSSVSGTHNGNTEAFF. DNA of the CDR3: TGTGCCAGCAGTAGTGTGTCCGGGACACATAATGGAAACACTGAAGCTTTCTTT.

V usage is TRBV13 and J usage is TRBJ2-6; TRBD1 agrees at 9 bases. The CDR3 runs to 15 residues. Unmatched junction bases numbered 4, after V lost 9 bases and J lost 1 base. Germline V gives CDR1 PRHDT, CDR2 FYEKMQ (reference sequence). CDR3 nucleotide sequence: TGTGCCAGTGGGACAGGGCCGTCTGGGGCCAACGTCCTGACTTTC. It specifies CASGTGPSGANVLTF.

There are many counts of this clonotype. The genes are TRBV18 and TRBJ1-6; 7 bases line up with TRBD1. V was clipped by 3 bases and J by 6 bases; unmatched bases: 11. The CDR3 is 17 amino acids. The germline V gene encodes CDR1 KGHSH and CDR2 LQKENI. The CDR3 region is CASSPRGPGQLNSPLHF. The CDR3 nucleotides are TGTGCCAGCTCACCTCGAGGACCGGGACAGCTTAATTCACCCCTCCACTTT.

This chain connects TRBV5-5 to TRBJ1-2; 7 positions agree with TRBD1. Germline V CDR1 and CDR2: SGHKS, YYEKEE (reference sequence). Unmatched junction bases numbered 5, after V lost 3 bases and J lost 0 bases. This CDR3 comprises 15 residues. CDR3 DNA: TGTGCCAGCAGCTACCAGGGGACAGCTAACTATGGCTACACCTTC. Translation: CASSYQGTANYGYTF.

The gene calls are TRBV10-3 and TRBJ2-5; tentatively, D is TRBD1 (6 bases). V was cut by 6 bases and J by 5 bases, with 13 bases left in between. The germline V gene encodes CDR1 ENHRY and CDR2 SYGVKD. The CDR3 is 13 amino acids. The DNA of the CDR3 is TGTGCCATCAGGGCAGGGGAACGGGAGACCCAGTACTTC. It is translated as CAIRAGERETQYF.

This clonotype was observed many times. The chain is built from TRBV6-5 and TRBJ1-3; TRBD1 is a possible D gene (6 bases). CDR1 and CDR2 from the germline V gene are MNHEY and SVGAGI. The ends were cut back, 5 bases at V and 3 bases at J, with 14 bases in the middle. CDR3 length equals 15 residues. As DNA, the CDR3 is TGTGCCAGCAGTCTGGACAGATCCTTTGGAAACACCATATATTTT. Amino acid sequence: CASSLDRSFGNTIYF.

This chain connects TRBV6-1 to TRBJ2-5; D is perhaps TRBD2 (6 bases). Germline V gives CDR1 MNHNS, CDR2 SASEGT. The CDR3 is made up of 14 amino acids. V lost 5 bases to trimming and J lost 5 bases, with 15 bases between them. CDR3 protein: CASSRLGSGETQYF. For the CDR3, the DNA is TGTGCCAGCAGTCGACTAGGTTCGGGGGAGACCCAGTACTTC.

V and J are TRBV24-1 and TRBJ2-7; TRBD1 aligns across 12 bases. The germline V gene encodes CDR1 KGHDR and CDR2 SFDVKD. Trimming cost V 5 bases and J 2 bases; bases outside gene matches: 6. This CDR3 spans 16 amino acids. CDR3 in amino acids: CATSVEGTGGPYEQYV. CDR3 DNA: TGTGCCACCAGTGTAGAAGGGACAGGGGGCCCCTACGAGCAGTACGTC.

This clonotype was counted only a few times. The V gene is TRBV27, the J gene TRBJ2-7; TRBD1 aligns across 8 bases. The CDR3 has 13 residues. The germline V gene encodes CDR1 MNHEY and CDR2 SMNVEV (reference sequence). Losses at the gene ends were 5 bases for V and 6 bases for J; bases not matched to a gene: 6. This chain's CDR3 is CASSPQGALEQYV. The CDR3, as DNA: TGTGCCAGCAGTCCCCAGGGGGCCCTCGAGCAGTACGTC.

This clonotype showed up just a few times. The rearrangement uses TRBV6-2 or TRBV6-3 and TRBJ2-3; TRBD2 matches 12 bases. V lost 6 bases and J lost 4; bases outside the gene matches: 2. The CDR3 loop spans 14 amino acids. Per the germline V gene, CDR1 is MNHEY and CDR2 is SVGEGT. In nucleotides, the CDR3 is TGTGCCAGCAGGACTAGCGGGGGCTCAGATACGCAGTATTTT. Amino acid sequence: CASRTSGGSDTQYF.